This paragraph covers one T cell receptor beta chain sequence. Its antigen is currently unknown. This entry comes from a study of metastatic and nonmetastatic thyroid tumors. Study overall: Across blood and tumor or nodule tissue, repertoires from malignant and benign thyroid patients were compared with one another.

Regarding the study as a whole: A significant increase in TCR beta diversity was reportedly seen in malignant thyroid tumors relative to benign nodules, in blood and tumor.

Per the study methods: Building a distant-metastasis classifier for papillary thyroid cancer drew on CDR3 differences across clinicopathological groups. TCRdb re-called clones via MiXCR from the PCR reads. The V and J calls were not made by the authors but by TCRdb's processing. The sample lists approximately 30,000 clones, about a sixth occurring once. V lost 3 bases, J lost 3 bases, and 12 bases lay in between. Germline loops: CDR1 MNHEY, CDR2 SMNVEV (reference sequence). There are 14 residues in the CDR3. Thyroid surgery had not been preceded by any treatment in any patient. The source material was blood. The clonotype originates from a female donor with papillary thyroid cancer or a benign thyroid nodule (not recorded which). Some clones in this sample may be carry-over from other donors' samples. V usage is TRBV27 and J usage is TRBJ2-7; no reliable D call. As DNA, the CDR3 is TGTGCCAGCAGTTTTAGTGGCTATGACTACGAGCAGTACTTC. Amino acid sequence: CASSFSGYDYEQYF.